A single sample is the source of the 5 T cell receptor beta chains below, sequenced in a study of shared clonotypes between healthy human individuals (dated by TCRdb to 2019 to 2021). The library was prepared using the immunoSEQ multiplex PCR assay. TCRdb provides this immuneACCESS table in a form limited to in-frame rearrangements. Some clones are lacking; in checked studies, under half of them reflect an unresolved V gene, and why the rest are absent is not known. This sample holds about 490,000 clones; 79% were observed only once. Roughly 12% of the sample is held by the ten biggest clonotypes. The sample consisted of PBMCs. These receptors all come from a middle-aged woman in good health. Some clones in this sample may be carry-over from other donors' samples.

The chain has TRBV6-4 and TRBJ2-3; TRBD2 is a possible D gene (5 bases). The germline V and J ends were trimmed by 4 bases and 1 base, with 12 bases remaining between them. From germline, CDR1 is MRHNA and CDR2 SNTAGT. This CDR3 region has 15 residues. The CDR3 region has the DNA TGTGCCAGCAGTGCTGGAGGAGCGGGCACAGATACGCAGTATTTT. Protein: CASSAGGAGTDTQYF.

J is TRBJ2-2 and V is TRBV10-3; possible D gene TRBD2, 6 bases. Germline assignment: CDR1 ENHRY and CDR2 SYGVKD. This CDR3 region has 14 residues. Trimming stripped 0 bases from V and 7 bases from J, with 9 bases between. CDR3 region: CAISESREGGELFF. The DNA for the CDR3 is TGTGCCATCAGTGAGTCGCGGGAAGGCGGGGAGCTGTTTTTT.

The gene calls are TRBV18 and TRBJ2-3, with D possibly being TRBD2 (6 bases). Germline V gene lookup returns CDR1 KGHSH and CDR2 LQKENI. The ends were cut back, 3 bases at V and 0 bases at J, with 16 bases in the middle. This CDR3 region has 17 residues. This CDR3 is CASSPPRGGASTDTQYF. DNA of the CDR3: TGTGCCAGCTCACCGCCCCGTGGAGGGGCTAGCACAGATACGCAGTATTTT.

The chain links TRBV28 to TRBJ2-7; TRBD2 might be the D (6 bases). With 2 bases removed from V and 2 bases from J, the gap between germline ends came to 10 bases. CDR1 and CDR2 (germline): MDHEN, SYDVKM. The CDR3 consists of 14 residues. CDR3 nucleotides: TGTGCCAGCAGTTTACGGGGGACCCCCTACGAGCAGTACTTC. Its protein product is CASSLRGTPYEQYF.

The V gene is TRBV28, the J gene TRBJ2-7; weak D call: TRBD2 (5 bases). The CDR3 totals 14 residues. Per germline, CDR1 MDHEN and CDR2 SYDVKM. Trimming shortened V by 7 bases and J by 7 bases, and 20 bases separated the two germline ends. The DNA for the CDR3 is TGTGCCAGCACCCGGGGTCAGCCCGACGGGGAGCAGTACTTC. It yields the protein CASTRGQPDGEQYF.